The 20 T cell receptor beta chains presented below share a single source sample, sequenced in a study of blood T cell repertoires in COVID-19. This table comes from immunoSEQ multiplex PCR, and its TCRdb copy is limited to in-frame clones, with some not included. The table has roughly 41,000 clones, around 74% seen once; the top ten hold about 10%. Sequencing was performed on peripheral blood. The receptors shown here come from a man aged 70 or older with COVID-19, enrolled during active disease.

This chain links TRBV19 with TRBJ1-5, with D perhaps TRBD1 (6 bases). The CDR3 extends over 14 amino acids. The ends were cut back, 10 bases at V and 0 bases at J, with 13 bases in the middle. Looked up from germline, CDR1 is LNHDA and CDR2 is SQIVND (reference sequence). The chain's CDR3 is CATRRTVSNQPQHF. The DNA of the CDR3 is TGTGCCACCCGTCGGACAGTTAGCAATCAGCCCCAGCATTTT.

This clone has just a few counts. The chain recombines TRBV6-6 with TRBJ2-5; D remains ambiguous. The CDR3 extends over 14 amino acids. Germline loops: CDR1 MNHNY, CDR2 SVGAGI (reference sequence). The V end was cut by 4 bases, the J end by 5 bases, with 14 bases between. The CDR3 spells CASSSPGALETQYF. The CDR3 DNA is TGTGCCAGCAGTTCACCCGGAGCTCTGGAGACCCAGTACTTC.

In its sample, this clone was seen a few times. The V gene is TRBV4-1, the J gene TRBJ2-7, with D possibly TRBD1 on 6 matching bases. The ends were cut back, 8 bases at V and 0 bases at J, with 20 bases in the middle. The germline CDR1 and CDR2 sequences are MGHRA and YSYEKL. This CDR3 has 16 residues. In DNA, the CDR3 is TGCGCCAGCGCCAAGCTTGGGGGCTCGACCTCCTACGAGCAGTACTTC. Protein: CASAKLGGSTSYEQYF.

The gene calls are TRBV29-1 and TRBJ2-7; tentative D call: TRBD1 (6 bases). The CDR3 covers 13 residues. Germline-derived CDR1 and CDR2 are SQVTM and ANQGSEA. V was cut by 4 bases and J by 4 bases, with 14 bases left in between. CDR3 nucleotides: TGCAGCGTTGGATCAGGGGCGTCTTACGAGCAGTACTTC. Translating gives CSVGSGASYEQYF.

There are a few counts of this clone. The chain uses TRBV28 and TRBJ2-7; 9 bases line up with TRBD1. Germline V gives CDR1 MDHEN, CDR2 SYDVKM. The length of the CDR3 is 14 residues. Losses at the gene ends were 2 bases for V and 3 bases for J; bases not matched to a gene: 2. DNA of the CDR3: TGTGCCAGCAGTTTAGGACAGGGGCTCTACGAGCAGTACTTC. Protein sequence: CASSLGQGLYEQYF.

With regard to this clone: A read error may explain this, as a much larger clone is one base away. This sequence joins TRBV6-6 and TRBJ1-5; maybe TRBD1 (5 bases). V lost 4 bases and J 2 bases, leaving 6 bases between the germline ends. The CDR3 has 13 amino acids. The germline V gene encodes CDR1 MNHNY and CDR2 SVGAGI (reference sequence). CDR3 bases: TGTGCCAGCAGTTTACAGGGCAATCAGCCCCAGCATTTT. Protein: CASSLQGNQPQHF.

This sequence joins TRBV28 and TRBJ2-2; D may be TRBD2 (6 bases). CDR1 is MDHEN, CDR2 SYDVKM, per germline. The CDR3 totals 12 residues. The V end lost 5 bases, the J end lost 6 bases, and 7 bases lay between the germline ends. CDR3 in amino acids: CASSAGSGELFF. CDR3 sequence (DNA): TGTGCCAGCAGTGCGGGGTCCGGGGAGCTGTTTTTT.

CDR3 nucleotide sequence: TGTGCCAGCAGCTTAGAAACAACAGAGCAGTACTTC. Protein: CASSLETTEQYF. V is TRBV11-1 and J is TRBJ2-7; D is ambiguous. CDR3 length equals 12 residues. Germline V gene data show CDR1 as SGHAT and CDR2 as FQDESV (reference sequence). V lost 1 base to trimming and J lost 7 bases, with 8 bases between them. The full variable domain, in which reference TRBV11-1 and TRBJ2-7 provide the parts outside the CDR3, is EAEVAQSPRYKITEKSQAVAFWCDPISGHATLYWYRQILGQGPELLVQFQDESVVDDSQLPKDRFSAERLKGVDSTLKIQPAELGDSAMYLCASSLETTEQYFGPGTRLTVT.

V usage is TRBV7-8 and J usage is TRBJ2-3, with D perhaps TRBD2 (7 bases). The CDR3 runs to 15 residues. Trimming took 4 bases from V and 2 from J, leaving 13 bases between them. Germline loops: CDR1 SGHVS, CDR2 FQNEAQ. CDR3 amino acids: CASSSPGGHTDTQYF. CDR3 sequence (DNA): TGTGCCAGCAGCTCACCGGGGGGCCACACAGATACGCAGTATTTT.

V gene TRBV28 combines with J gene TRBJ2-3, with 10 bases fitting TRBD2. The CDR3 has 16 amino acids. Losses at the gene ends were 5 bases for V and 0 bases for J; bases not matched to a gene: 5. CDR1 and CDR2 (germline): MDHEN, SYDVKM. The CDR3 protein is CASSPLAGASTDTQYF. CDR3 coding DNA: TGTGCCAGCAGTCCCCTAGCGGGGGCCAGCACAGATACGCAGTATTTT.

This chain connects TRBV27 to TRBJ1-2, with 11 bases that match TRBD1. The CDR3 contains 14 residues. Germline V gene sequence: CDR1 MNHEY, CDR2 SMNVEV (reference sequence). The V segment lost 5 bases and the J segment 5 bases; nucleotides outside the gene matches: 4. The CDR3 DNA sequence: TGTGCCAGCAGTCGGACAGGGGGCTGGTATGGCTACACCTTC. This translates into CASSRTGGWYGYTF.

About this clone: One end of the junction varies from germline; a read error may be responsible. The CDR3: CASSQAGDTIYF. Written as DNA, the CDR3 is TGTGCCAGCAGTCAAGCCGGTGACACCATATATTTT. V gene TRBV14 combines with J gene TRBJ1-3; D uncertain. CDR1 is SGHDN and CDR2 is FVKESK in the germline V gene. This CDR3 is 12 amino acids long.

V gene TRBV28 combines with J gene TRBJ1-6; a possible D gene is TRBD1 (5 bases). The CDR3 extends over 14 amino acids. V was trimmed by 2 bases and J by 7 bases, leaving 9 bases between them. Germline CDR1 is MDHEN and CDR2 is SYDVKM. The CDR3 here is CASSLGGFNSPLHF. The CDR3 nucleotides read TGTGCCAGCAGTTTAGGGGGGTTCAATTCACCCCTCCACTTT.

The chain carries TRBV27 and TRBJ2-4; 7 bases line up with TRBD1. The germline V gene encodes CDR1 MNHEY and CDR2 SMNVEV (reference sequence). The CDR3 contains 19 residues. V gave up 4 bases and J gave up 1 base; unmatched junction bases: 16. The CDR3 region is CASSSLTGSAKEAKNIQYF. As DNA, the CDR3 is TGTGCCAGCAGTTCCCTGACAGGGTCAGCCAAGGAGGCCAAAAACATTCAGTACTTC.

This clone was picked up one time. The V gene is TRBV7-9, the J gene TRBJ1-1; 9 nucleotides agree with TRBD1. The CDR3 has 15 residues. Germline loops: CDR1 SEHNR, CDR2 FQNEAQ (reference sequence). The ends lost 5 bases at V and 1 base at J; junction bases unmatched: 5. CDR3 nucleotides: TGTGCCAGCAGCGGGACAGGGTATTGGAACACTGAAGCTTTCTTT. Protein sequence: CASSGTGYWNTEAFF.

The V gene is TRBV5-1, the J gene TRBJ1-4; 7 nucleotides match TRBD1. Germline CDR1 SGHRS, CDR2 YFSETQ. The CDR3 runs 15 residues. J lost 2 bases, V lost 4 bases, and 5 bases had no gene match. The DNA for the CDR3 is TGCGCCAGCAGCGAGCCGGGACAGACTAATGAAAAACTGTTTTTT. Its protein is CASSEPGQTNEKLFF.

The chain has TRBV4-2 and TRBJ1-5; no firm D call. Germline V lookup: CDR1 LGHNA, CDR2 YNFKEQ. The CDR3 has 16 amino acids. V was cut by 0 bases and J by 0 bases, with 9 bases left in between. CDR3 loop: CASSQDAGISNQPQHF. The CDR3, as DNA: TGTGCCAGCAGCCAAGATGCAGGAATTAGCAATCAGCCCCAGCATTTT.

CDR3 DNA sequence: TGTGCCAGTAGTATAATAGCGGGAGAATTTGGGGCCAACGTCCTGACTTTC. This codes for CASSIIAGEFGANVLTF. The chain has TRBV19 and TRBJ2-6; 9 positions agree with TRBD2. Trimming at V came to 2 bases and at J to 3 bases, leaving 5 bases not matched to a gene. Germline V gene lookup returns CDR1 LNHDA and CDR2 SQIVND (reference sequence). The CDR3 runs to 17 residues.

The chain combines TRBV30 with TRBJ1-6; D not resolved. CDR3 length: 12 residues. Germline V gives CDR1 GTSNPN, CDR2 SVGIG (reference sequence). V shed 2 bases and J shed 10 bases, with 9 bases lying between them. DNA for the CDR3: TGTGCCTGGAGTAGCCCCACCTCACCCCTCCACTTT. Its protein product is CAWSSPTSPLHF.

This chain links TRBV6-5 with TRBJ2-2, with 12 positions matching TRBD1. Germline CDR1 reads MNHEY; CDR2 reads SVGAGI. The CDR3 has 16 residues. J lost 6 bases, V lost 4 bases, and 6 bases had no gene match. The CDR3 spells CASSFHRDRGPGELFF. CDR3 in DNA: TGTGCCAGCAGTTTCCACCGGGACAGGGGGCCCGGGGAGCTGTTTTTT.